This T cell receptor (beta chain) emerged from a study of cytomegalovirus exposure and HLA in healthy donors. Comment on this clone: Its cognate antigen is unknown.

The CDR3 has 16 amino acids. V lost 5 bases to trimming and J lost 6 bases; unmatched junction nucleotides: 16. Germline loops: CDR1 SGHAT, CDR2 FQNNGV. This PCR relied on a set of 60 Vbeta primers and 13 Jbeta primers. The assay was immunoSEQ multiplex PCR, and TCRdb's table has in-frame clones only and misses some. The sample records roughly 100,000 clones, 60% to 80% being singletons. Study results and caveats: Of the V segments, some could not be distinguished, including TRBV6-2 and TRBV6-3, and were excluded. A later analysis revealed that TCR association rates differed between HLA loci, peaking at DRB1 and bottoming out at HLA-C.

The sequenced sample consisted of PBMCs. The chain uses TRBV11-2 and TRBJ2-7, with 7 bases identical to TRBD1. The TCR was taken from a male donor in good health and CMV-seropositive. CDR3 DNA sequence: TGTGCCAGCAGCCCCGACAGGGCCCTACTAGGGTTCGAGCAGTACTTC. This codes for CASSPDRALLGFEQYF.